The clone carrying this T cell receptor (beta chain) has a count of ten or more. Its antigen is unknown. This sample is drawn from a study of neurological immune-mediated disorders. The cDNA was generated by 5'RACE with 10-nucleotide random UMIs. TCRdb used MiXCR to reprocess the 5' RACE reads, holding one entry per CDR3 protein. Of around 50,000 distinct CDR3 sequences in the sample, around 14% are singletons; the top ten hold less than 5.5%. General study results and limits: The study found the most TCR clonal expansion in HTLV-1-associated myelopathy and the least in multiple sclerosis, below healthy controls.

Specified time point: longitudinal time-point 2. The receptor was derived from a male donor with HTLV-1-associated myelopathy (HAM/TSP). Sample: PBMCs.

In DNA form, the CDR3 reads TGCGCCAGCAGCCAAGATTTTGGGTGGGGACAGGGGGCGAGTGAAAAACTGTTTTTT. Its translation: CASSQDFGWGQGASEKLFF. The chain is built from TRBV4-3 and TRBJ1-4; 12 nucleotides line up with TRBD1. This CDR3 is 19 amino acids long. Germline V gene lookup returns CDR1 LGHNA and CDR2 YSLEER. J was trimmed by 7 bases and V by 0 bases; bases with no gene match: 12.